Sequencing of this T cell receptor (beta chain) was carried out in a study of beta chain features in type 1 diabetes. cDNA synthesis used the whole RNA isolate, giving expressed TCRB sequences. An average roughly 3.5 million reads came from naive, central memory and regulatory T cell samples. Only in-frame clones appear in the TCRdb table, and some are missing; sequencing was by immunoSEQ multiplex PCR. The sample comprises about 700,000 clones, roughly 13% of which are singletons, and around 0.022% rests with the top ten. Overall study findings and caveats: TCRB CDR3s were moderately but significantly shorter in Type 1 diabetes patients in all four CD4+ subsets. Researchers reported that naive, central memory and Treg TCRB repertoires appeared more similar in patients than in healthy donors.

This CDR3 region has 15 residues. Points on this clone: Its specificity is unknown.

Stem cell-like memory, regulatory, central memory and naive CD4+ cells were sorted via CD45RO/CCR7/CD25/CD127/CD95/CD27. Sequencing used naive CD4+ T cells from blood. This clonotype was obtained from a man between 18 and 29 years old with type 1 diabetes. The chain carries TRBV21-1 and TRBJ2-4. TRBV21-1 is tagged as a pseudogene. CDR3: CASSPSGAAKNIQYF. The DNA for the CDR3 is TGTGCCAGCAGCCCGTCCGGGGCGGCCAAAAACATTCAGTACTTC.